This TCR beta chain comes out of a study of cytomegalovirus exposure and HLA in healthy donors. Study outcomes and limitations: TCR beta sequences reportedly predicted most subjects' HLA-A and HLA-B alleles accurately.

As regards this clone: Its target is not known.

Primers included in the PCR were 60 Vbeta and 13 Jbeta primers. TCRdb's table, derived via immunoSEQ multiplex PCR, lists solely in-frame clones and lacks some. This sample has 140,000 to 150,000 clones, with 8.5% to 10% found just once. The clonotype was recovered from a man aged 50 or older in good health and CMV-seronegative. Material for sequencing was PBMCs.

The DNA of the CDR3 is TGTGCCAGCGGATTAGCGGGGGGGCTACGGGATACGCAGTATTTT. Translation: CASGLAGGLRDTQYF. The genes are TRBV5-4 and TRBJ2-3; 11 bases agree with TRBD2. The germline CDR1 and CDR2 sequences are SGHNT and YYREEE (reference sequence). The V segment lost 7 bases and the J segment 6 bases; nucleotides outside the gene matches: 10. The CDR3 extends over 15 amino acids.